Listed here are 26 T cell receptor beta chains from one sample, sequenced in a study of identical twins. TCRdb used MiXCR to reprocess the 5' RACE reads, holding one entry per CDR3 protein. The data contain roughly 690,000 distinct CDR3 sequences, 21% of them singletons. This sample was also put to use in a study of T cells expressing NK-cell markers.

Input material: PBMCs. The receptors shown here come from a young woman in good health.

To note about this clonotype: Germline and junction disagree at one end, which may indicate a read error. This rearrangement joins TRBV10-1 to TRBJ2-1; perhaps D is TRBD1 or TRBD2 (6 bases each). The CDR3 has 13 residues. The germline CDR1 and CDR2 sequences are WNHNN and SYGVQD (reference sequence). DNA of the CDR3: TGCGCCAGCCGTGAGGGGGGCGGCAATGAGCAGTTCTTC. This translates into CASREGGGNEQFF.

This clonotype was picked up many times. The genes are TRBV7-2 and TRBJ2-7; no clear D gene. Per germline, CDR1 SGHTA and CDR2 FQGNSA. Trimming left V 1 base short and J 2 bases short, with 6 bases between. The CDR3 extends over 13 amino acids. The CDR3 reads CASSLDYPYEQYF. As DNA, the CDR3 is TGTGCCAGCAGCTTAGACTATCCCTACGAGCAGTACTTC.

This chain uses TRBV20-1 with TRBJ2-1; TRBD2 matches at 9 bases. J was trimmed by 2 bases and V by 3 bases; bases with no gene match: 2. The CDR3 totals 14 residues. Germline CDR1 is DFQATT and CDR2 is SNEGSKA (reference sequence). The CDR3 is CSARRTSAYNEQFF. CDR3 sequence (DNA): TGCAGTGCTAGGAGGACTAGCGCCTACAATGAGCAGTTCTTC.

The chain carries TRBV20-1 and TRBJ2-7, with D perhaps matching TRBD2 (6 bases). Germline V gives CDR1 DFQATT, CDR2 SNEGSKA (reference sequence). The CDR3 contains 11 residues. The V gene lost 6 bases and the J gene lost 6 bases, with 12 bases spanning the gap. The CDR3 DNA reads TGCAGTGCCCCCGGGGAGGCCGAGCAGTACTTC. Residues: CSAPGEAEQYF.

The CDR3 bases are TGTGCCACCAGTGATTCTAGGAGCGGGGGGACGAGCTCCTACAATGAGCAGTTCTTC. Protein sequence: CATSDSRSGGTSSYNEQFF. V gene TRBV24-1 combines with J gene TRBJ2-1, with 9 bases lining up with TRBD2. J lost 0 bases, V lost 2 bases, and 10 bases had no gene match. This CDR3 is 19 amino acids long. Germline CDR1 reads KGHDR; CDR2 reads SFDVKD.

The V call is TRBV20-1, the J call TRBJ2-1, with D uncertain. V shed 5 bases and J shed 9 bases, with 11 bases lying between them. CDR1 is DFQATT and CDR2 is SNEGSKA in the germline V gene (reference sequence). CDR3 length: 11 amino acids. CDR3 region: CSAPVYPEQFF. DNA for the CDR3: TGCAGTGCTCCAGTATATCCTGAGCAGTTCTTC.

This clonotype was observed many times. The chain uses TRBV24-1 and TRBJ2-2, with TRBD1 identical over 8 bases. V lost 9 bases to trimming and J lost 6 bases; unmatched junction nucleotides: 5. The CDR3 has 13 residues. The germline gives CDR1 KGHDR, CDR2 SFDVKD. CDR3 sequence reads: CATSTGDAGELFF. For the CDR3, the DNA is TGTGCCACCTCGACAGGGGATGCCGGGGAGCTGTTTTTT.

The rearrangement links TRBV7-2 to TRBJ2-1, with D perhaps TRBD2 (5 bases). CDR1 and CDR2 (germline): SGHTA, FQGNSA. V lost 11 bases, J lost 1 base, and 15 bases lay in between. This CDR3 comprises 14 residues. The CDR3 DNA reads TGTGCCGTGGGGATAGCGCCTTCCTACAATGAGCAGTTCTTC. It is translated as CAVGIAPSYNEQFF. The entire variable domain, with the rest obtained from reference TRBV7-2 and TRBJ2-1, is as follows: GAGVSQSPSNKVTEKGKDVELRCDPISGHTALYWYRQSLGQGLEFLIYFQGNSAPDKSGLPSDRFSAERTGGSVSTLTIQRTQQEDSAVYLCAVGIAPSYNEQFFGPGTRLTVL.

The chain uses TRBV6-5 and TRBJ2-7; D is possibly TRBD1 (6 bases). The CDR3 spans 16 residues. Germline V lookup: CDR1 MNHEY, CDR2 SVGAGI. Trimming shortened V by 0 bases and J by 3 bases, and 15 bases separated the two germline ends. In DNA form, the CDR3 reads TGTGCCAGCAGTTACTCGATAAGTACCAGGGGCTACGAGCAGTACTTC. Protein product: CASSYSISTRGYEQYF.

Many counts were recorded for this clonotype. V usage is TRBV7-8 and J usage is TRBJ2-1; D might be TRBD2 (5 bases). The V end was cut by 9 bases, the J end by 6 bases, with 15 bases between. CDR1 SGHVS and CDR2 FQNEAQ come from the germline V gene. The CDR3 spans 13 residues. The CDR3: CASRSAPGNEQFF. CDR3 sequence (DNA): TGTGCCAGTCGTAGCGCGCCGGGCAATGAGCAGTTCTTC.

This clonotype showed up just a few times. The CDR3 bases are TGTGCCATCAGTGAGACCCCCGGGACTAGCGGTGTCACAGATACGCAGTATTTT. Amino acids: CAISETPGTSGVTDTQYF. The chain employs TRBV10-3 and TRBJ2-3; 11 bases are a match to TRBD2. The length of the CDR3 is 18 residues. Looked up from germline, CDR1 is ENHRY and CDR2 is SYGVKD. J gave up 2 bases and V 2 bases, and 9 bases lay outside the gene matches.

J is TRBJ1-1 and V is TRBV12-3 or TRBV12-4; 7 nucleotides agree with TRBD1. This CDR3 is built from 10 residues. V shed 10 bases, J shed 10 bases, and the junction held 6 bases outside the gene matches. CDR3 sequence reads: CATRQGLAFF. The DNA for the CDR3 is TGTGCCACTCGACAGGGCTTAGCTTTCTTT.

This clonotype has ten or more counts. J is TRBJ2-4 and V is TRBV7-2, with a possible D match to TRBD2 (5 bases). The CDR3 contains 15 residues. Trimming removed 1 base at V and 4 bases at J, with 11 bases between. The V gene's germline CDR1 is SGHTA and CDR2 FQGNSA. CDR3 amino acids: CASSLDRGRKNIQYF. CDR3 nucleotides: TGTGCCAGCAGCTTAGATCGGGGAAGGAAAAACATTCAGTACTTC.

The chain links TRBV5-1 to TRBJ2-1; 12 bases align to TRBD1. The trim removed 4 bases at V and 0 bases at J, leaving 11 bases unmatched. The CDR3 extends over 19 amino acids. CDR1 SGHRS and CDR2 YFSETQ come from the germline V gene. For the CDR3, the DNA is TGCGCCAGCAGCACAGGGACAGGGGGCTCCCTGAGCTCCTACAATGAGCAGTTCTTC. This gives the protein CASSTGTGGSLSSYNEQFF. The full variable domain, rest sourced from reference TRBV5-1 and TRBJ2-1, is KAGVTQTPRYLIKTRGQQVTLSCSPISGHRSVSWYQQTPGQGLQFLFEYFSETQRNKGNFPGRFSGRQFSNSRSEMNVSTLELGDSALYLCASSTGTGGSLSSYNEQFFGPGTRLTVL.

This clonotype was seen many times. The chain uses TRBV5-1 and TRBJ2-7, with TRBD1 identical over 9 bases. The ends lost 3 bases at V and 3 bases at J; junction bases unmatched: 4. CDR1 SGHRS and CDR2 YFSETQ come from the germline V gene. This CDR3 has 14 amino acids. Here the CDR3 reads CASSWGQGGYEQYF. DNA of the CDR3: TGCGCCAGCAGCTGGGGACAGGGAGGCTACGAGCAGTACTTC.

The table lists this clonotype with a few counts. This chain links TRBV7-9 with TRBJ2-2; D call uncertain. CDR1 and CDR2 (germline): SEHNR, FQNEAQ (reference sequence). Trimming shortened V by 10 bases and J by 4 bases, and 16 bases separated the two germline ends. CDR3 size: 14 residues. As DNA, the CDR3 is TGTGCCACCCTAACCGGAGTAAGCACCGGGGAGCTGTTTTTT. This gives the protein CATLTGVSTGELFF.

The rearrangement joins TRBV9 to TRBJ2-3, with D hard to call. Germline-derived CDR1 and CDR2 are SGDLS and YYNGEE. This CDR3 contains 14 residues. V dropped 4 bases and J dropped 3 bases, with 12 bases sitting between them. CDR3 protein: CASSRQPGTDTQYF. In DNA form, the CDR3 reads TGTGCCAGCAGCAGGCAGCCCGGAACAGATACGCAGTATTTT.

The gene calls are TRBV5-1 and TRBJ1-1; no definite D call. The V and J ends lost 1 base and 4 bases respectively, with 8 bases between them. Germline lookup yields CDR1 SGHRS and CDR2 YFSETQ. The CDR3 totals 13 residues. For the CDR3, the DNA is TGCGCCAGCAGCTTGTGGCGGGGCACTGAAGCTTTCTTT. Protein product: CASSLWRGTEAFF. Using reference TRBV5-1 and TRBJ1-1 for the parts outside the CDR3, the full variable domain is KAGVTQTPRYLIKTRGQQVTLSCSPISGHRSVSWYQQTPGQGLQFLFEYFSETQRNKGNFPGRFSGRQFSNSRSEMNVSTLELGDSALYLCASSLWRGTEAFFGQGTRLTVV.

The rearrangement joins TRBV27 to TRBJ2-7, with D tentatively TRBD2 (6 bases). CDR1 MNHEY and CDR2 SMNVEV come from the germline V gene (reference sequence). The CDR3 runs to 14 residues. Trimming removed 4 bases from V and 5 bases from J, with 15 bases in between. For the CDR3, the DNA is TGTGCCAGCAGTTCGGGACTTTTGAACGACGAGCAGTACTTC. Protein sequence: CASSSGLLNDEQYF.

The genes are TRBV12-3 or TRBV12-4 and TRBJ1-1; D perhaps matches TRBD1 (5 bases). V lost 7 bases to trimming and J lost 10 bases, with 22 bases between them. The CDR3 covers 14 residues. CDR3 sequence reads: CASTYGRGRDRAFF. CDR3 nucleotide sequence: TGTGCCAGCACCTATGGTCGGGGGAGGGATCGAGCTTTCTTT.

The chain combines TRBV20-1 with TRBJ1-2, with D unresolved. CDR1 and CDR2 (germline): DFQATT, SNEGSKA (reference sequence). Trimming shortened V by 1 base and J by 2 bases, and 11 bases separated the two germline ends. The CDR3 contains 14 residues. The CDR3 here is CSARGRAANYGYTF. The CDR3 region has the DNA TGCAGTGCTAGAGGCCGGGCCGCGAACTATGGCTACACCTTC.

The chain combines TRBV12-3 or TRBV12-4 with TRBJ2-6; unclear D gene. The CDR3 spans 16 residues. V dropped 6 bases and J dropped 0 bases, with 12 bases sitting between them. Here the CDR3 reads CASSYRPFSGANVLTF. DNA of the CDR3: TGTGCCAGCAGCTATCGACCTTTCTCTGGGGCCAACGTCCTGACTTTC.

This clonotype was observed a few times. The genes are TRBV6-5 and TRBJ2-2; possible D gene TRBD1, 6 bases. The CDR3 contains 15 residues. Germline loops: CDR1 MNHEY, CDR2 SVGAGI. Trimming took 4 bases from V and 0 from J, leaving 9 bases between them. In DNA form, the CDR3 reads TGTGCCAGCAGTTTGCAGGGGCCGAACACCGGGGAGCTGTTTTTT. Amino acid sequence: CASSLQGPNTGELFF.

V and J are TRBV6-1 and TRBJ2-1; 9 bases map to TRBD1. Trimming at V came to 6 bases and at J to 6 bases, leaving 12 bases not matched to a gene. CDR3 size: 16 residues. Germline V gene data show CDR1 as MNHNS and CDR2 as SASEGT. CDR3 coding DNA: TGTGCCAGCAGGAGGACCCCGGGACAGGGATCCAATGAGCAGTTCTTC. Translating gives CASRRTPGQGSNEQFF.

This clonotype was observed a handful of times. This chain uses TRBV6-1 with TRBJ2-1, with a tentative D call TRBD2 (6 bases). The length of the CDR3 is 16 residues. Looked up from germline, CDR1 is MNHNS and CDR2 is SASEGT. The germline V and J ends were trimmed by 2 bases and 4 bases, with 15 bases remaining between them. This CDR3 reads CASSENGRRGYNEQFF. DNA for the CDR3: TGTGCCAGCAGTGAAAATGGACGGCGGGGATACAATGAGCAGTTCTTC.

J is TRBJ2-3 and V is TRBV20-1, with TRBD1 identical over 7 bases. This CDR3 comprises 14 residues. V was clipped by 7 bases and J by 5 bases; unmatched bases: 12. Per the germline V gene, CDR1 is DFQATT and CDR2 is SNEGSKA (reference sequence). The CDR3, as DNA: TGCAGTGTTGGCGTGGGACAGAGGATAGATACGCAGTATTTT. It translates to CSVGVGQRIDTQYF.